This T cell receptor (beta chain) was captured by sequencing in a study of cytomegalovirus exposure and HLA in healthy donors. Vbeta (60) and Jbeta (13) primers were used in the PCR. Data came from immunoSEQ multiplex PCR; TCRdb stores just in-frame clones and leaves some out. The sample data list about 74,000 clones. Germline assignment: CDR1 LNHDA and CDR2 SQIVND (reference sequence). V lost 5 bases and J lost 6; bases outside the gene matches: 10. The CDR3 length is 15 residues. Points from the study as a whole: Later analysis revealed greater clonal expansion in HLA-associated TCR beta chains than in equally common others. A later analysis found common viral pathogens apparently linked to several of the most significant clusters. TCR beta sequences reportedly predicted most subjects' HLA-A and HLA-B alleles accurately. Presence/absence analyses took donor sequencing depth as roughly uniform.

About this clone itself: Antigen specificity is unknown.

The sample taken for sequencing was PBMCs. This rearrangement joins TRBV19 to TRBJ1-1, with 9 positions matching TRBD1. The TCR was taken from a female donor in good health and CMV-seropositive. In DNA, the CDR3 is TGTGCCAGTAGTCTTGGACAGGGGTCGGGACCTGAAGCTTTCTTT. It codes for CASSLGQGSGPEAFF.